The 27 T cell receptor beta chains listed next were all sequenced from one sample in a study of blood T cells in healthy people across ages. A second PCR, run for roughly 7 to 12 cycles, used a sample-barcoded 5' primer plus a J-beta primer mix. In TCRdb, the 5' RACE reads were re-called with MiXCR into one record per CDR3 protein. Among fewer than 750,000 distinct CDR3 sequences, more than 45% were seen once, and the ten largest hold roughly 12%. The material sequenced was blood. These receptors originate from a woman of 80 years or more in good health.

This clonotype was counted once. A read error may produce the germline difference seen at one junction end. V is TRBV24-1 and J is TRBJ2-5, with D perhaps matching TRBD1 or TRBD2 (5 bases each). The CDR3 extends over 15 amino acids. In germline, CDR1 is KGHDR, CDR2 SFDVKD. The DNA for the CDR3 is TGTGCCACCGGTGATCCGGGACCGAGGGTTGAGACCCAGTACTTC. Amino acid sequence: CATGDPGPRVETQYF.

Notes on this clonotype: A single base separates this from a much larger clone, so it may be a read error. The chain uses TRBV12-3 or TRBV12-4 and TRBJ1-2; 9 bases match TRBD1. The CDR3 has 13 residues. V shed 5 bases, J shed 6 bases, and the junction held 4 bases outside the gene matches. CDR3 residues: CASSRGQGHGYTF. CDR3 nucleotides: TGTGCCAGCAGTCGTGGACAGGGGCATGGCTACACCTTC.

Note on this clonotype: A junction end diverges from the germline sequence, so it may reflect a read error. The gene calls are TRBV10-3 and TRBJ1-2, with 8 bases matching TRBD1. This CDR3 region has 14 residues. Germline-derived CDR1 and CDR2 are ENHRY and SYGVKD. The CDR3 sequence: CTIREGQGGNGYTF. The DNA for the CDR3 is TGTACCATCAGGGAAGGACAGGGTGGAAATGGCTACACCTTC.

This clonotype came up many times. The chain carries TRBV11-2 and TRBJ2-5; no firm D call. The CDR3 contains 15 residues. V lost 3 bases, J lost 0 bases, and 11 bases lay in between. Per the germline V gene, CDR1 is SGHAT and CDR2 is FQNNGV. This CDR3 is CASSFRSRNQETQYF. CDR3 coding DNA: TGTGCCAGCAGCTTTAGGTCCAGGAACCAAGAGACCCAGTACTTC.

This clonotype has a count of ten or more. The V and J genes are TRBV28 and TRBJ2-1; the match to TRBD1 covers 9 bases. Germline lookup yields CDR1 MDHEN and CDR2 SYDVKM. The CDR3 runs to 15 residues. V was pared by 7 bases and J by 5 bases, with 9 bases of the junction left unmatched. The CDR3, as DNA: TGTGCCAGCACCCCCCGGGACAGGGAAAACAATGAGCAGTTCTTC. Its protein is CASTPRDRENNEQFF. Supplemented by reference TRBV28 and TRBJ2-1, the full variable domain reads DVKVTQSSRYLVKRTGEKVFLECVQDMDHENMFWYRQDPGLGLRLIYFSYDVKMKEKGDIPEGYSVSREKKERFSLILESASTNQTSMYLCASTPRDRENNEQFFGPGTRLTVL.

This clonotype was counted a few times. A much larger clone is a single base away; this may be a read error. The V and J genes are TRBV3-1 and TRBJ2-5; D might be TRBD2 (5 bases). CDR1 LGHDT and CDR2 YNNKEL come from the germline V gene (reference sequence). Between the trimmed V and J ends, which lost 4 bases and 6 bases, there was a span of 12 bases. The CDR3 runs 13 residues. DNA of the CDR3: TGTGCCAGCAGCCCTACTAGACTTCAGACCCAGTACTTC. This gives the protein CASSPTRLQTQYF.

This sequence joins TRBV28 and TRBJ1-5; D is possibly TRBD1 (6 bases). The V end lost 3 bases, the J end lost 7 bases, and 13 bases lay between the germline ends. CDR1 is MDHEN and CDR2 is SYDVKM in the germline V gene. CDR3 length: 14 residues. CDR3 DNA sequence: TGTGCCAGCAGTTTGACGGCGGGGGGCCAGCCCCAGCATTTT. This gives the protein CASSLTAGGQPQHF.

This clonotype was observed a single time. A much larger clone differs from this one at a single base, so this may be a read error. V and J are TRBV27 and TRBJ2-1; 11 bases fit TRBD2. From germline, CDR1 is MNHEY and CDR2 SMNVEV (reference sequence). The CDR3 is 13 residues long. The CDR3 sequence is CAGSLRLAGFEFF. CDR3 coding DNA: TGTGCCGGCAGTCTGAGACTAGCGGGATTTGAGTTCTTC.

V and J are TRBV20-1 and TRBJ2-5; 8 bases are a match to TRBD2. V lost 0 bases and J lost 11; bases outside the gene matches: 20. CDR1 and CDR2 (germline): DFQATT, SNEGSKA (reference sequence). This CDR3 spans 17 amino acids. The CDR3 here is CSARDPRKEAGVSEQYF. The DNA for the CDR3 is TGCAGTGCTAGAGACCCCAGGAAGGAAGCGGGGGTGAGTGAGCAGTACTTC.

Many counts were recorded for this clonotype. This chain connects TRBV5-1 to TRBJ2-1; 10 positions agree with TRBD2. The CDR3 runs 17 residues. Germline assignment: CDR1 SGHRS and CDR2 YFSETQ. The V segment lost 4 bases and the J segment 2 bases; nucleotides outside the gene matches: 9. The CDR3 sequence is CASSLLGSGRTYNEQFF. CDR3 DNA sequence: TGCGCCAGCAGCCTCCTGGGTAGCGGGAGGACCTACAATGAGCAGTTCTTC.

As regards this clonotype: The junction shows a germline mismatch at one end, possibly a read error. The V call is TRBV20-1, the J call TRBJ2-5; D uncertain. The CDR3 contains 12 residues. Germline assignment: CDR1 DFQATT and CDR2 SNEGSKA (reference sequence). The CDR3 DNA sequence: TGCAGTGGTAGAGGTCATGGGGAGACCCAGTACTTC. This translates into CSGRGHGETQYF.

The rearrangement uses TRBV27 and TRBJ2-5; the D is unclear. The DNA end lines up better with TRBJ2-7; the J call may be wrong. Germline V lookup: CDR1 MNHEY, CDR2 SMNVEV (reference sequence). CDR3 length: 13 residues. The CDR3 DNA sequence: TGTGCCAGCCGCCCTGGCGGCTCCTACGAGCAGTACTTC. Amino acid sequence: CASRPGGSYEQYF.

V gene TRBV4-1 combines with J gene TRBJ2-1; D is undetermined. The CDR3 covers 13 residues. CDR1 is MGHRA, CDR2 YSYEKL, per germline. Trimming stripped 6 bases from V and 4 bases from J, with 10 bases between. In nucleotides, the CDR3 is TGCGCCAGCAGACCTACAGATTACAATGAGCAGTTCTTC. Amino acid sequence: CASRPTDYNEQFF.

The chain is built from TRBV10-3 and TRBJ1-2; 12 nucleotides match TRBD1. Unmatched junction bases numbered 14, after V lost 5 bases and J lost 7 bases. CDR1 and CDR2 from the germline V gene are ENHRY and SYGVKD. This CDR3 is built from 17 residues. CDR3 loop: CAISSEKGTGGEVGYTF. The DNA of the CDR3 is TGTGCCATCAGTTCCGAAAAAGGGACAGGGGGCGAGGTTGGCTACACCTTC.

This clonotype was observed a few times. Given a much more abundant clone one base away, this may be a read error. This chain connects TRBV4-1 to TRBJ2-7; 7 positions agree with TRBD2. Germline V gene lookup returns CDR1 MGHRA and CDR2 YSYEKL. This CDR3 region has 17 residues. V trimming: 4 bases; J trimming: 7 bases; junction bases outside the gene matches: 19. CDR3 amino acids: CASSRFQARLAHNEQYF. Written as DNA, the CDR3 is TGCGCCAGCAGCCGTTTCCAGGCAAGACTAGCCCACAATGAGCAGTACTTC.

The J gene is TRBJ2-3, the V gene TRBV2; TRBD2 is a possible D gene (5 bases). The germline gives CDR1 SNHLY, CDR2 FYNNEI. There are 15 residues in the CDR3. V was cut by 3 bases and J by 0 bases, with 10 bases left in between. CDR3 nucleotide sequence: TGTGCCAGCAGTGACTGGCGGGCTAGCACAGATACGCAGTATTTT. The encoded protein is CASSDWRASTDTQYF.

This clonotype was seen at least ten times. The chain has TRBV5-1 and TRBJ2-5; 12 nucleotides match TRBD2. Germline-derived CDR1 and CDR2 are SGHRS and YFSETQ. The CDR3 spans 16 residues. Germline trimming cut 5 bases from V and 2 bases from J; bases unmatched to any gene: 7. CDR3 sequence: CASSYGLAGTQETQYF. In nucleotides, the CDR3 is TGCGCCAGCAGTTACGGACTAGCGGGAACTCAAGAGACCCAGTACTTC.

A remark on this clonotype: A clone one base away is much larger, so this may be a read error. V gene TRBV25-1 combines with J gene TRBJ2-7; weak D call: TRBD1 (8 bases). Germline values: CDR1 MGHDK, CDR2 SYGVNS. This CDR3 comprises 15 residues. In DNA, the CDR3 is TGTGCCGGCAGTGTTACAGGGGGAGGGTCCTACGAGCAGTACTTC. This gives the protein CAGSVTGGGSYEQYF.

A word on this clonotype: A much larger clonotype is one base distant, so this may be a read error. The CDR3 loop is CASIYSVYEQYF. CDR3 sequence (DNA): TGTGCCAGCATTTATTCAGTTTATGAGCAGTACTTC. This chain connects TRBV28 to TRBJ2-4; D gene uncertain. With 7 bases removed from V and 13 bases from J, the gap between germline ends came to 17 bases. Per germline, CDR1 MDHEN and CDR2 SYDVKM. The CDR3 extends over 12 amino acids. Based on the CDR3 plus reference TRBV28 and TRBJ2-4, the full variable domain is DVKVTQSSRYLVKRTGEKVFLECVQDMDHENMFWYRQDPGLGLRLIYFSYDVKMKEKGDIPEGYSVSREKKERFSLILESASTNQTSMYLCASIYSVYEQYFGAGTRLSVL.

This clonotype was seen more than once but under ten times. The chain recombines TRBV6-1 with TRBJ1-5; D call uncertain. The CDR3 extends over 15 amino acids. From germline, CDR1 is MNHNS and CDR2 SASEGT. Trimming left V 7 bases short and J 7 bases short, with 20 bases between. The CDR3 loop reads CASNTPGSLAQPQHF. DNA for the CDR3: TGTGCCAGCAACACTCCGGGCAGCCTTGCCCAGCCCCAGCATTTT.

The chain recombines TRBV21-1 with TRBJ2-1. The DNA matches TRBJ2-7 better at its end, which makes the J call doubtful. TRBV21-1 is a recognized pseudogene. The CDR3 extends over 16 amino acids. The CDR3 spells CASSKAPRRSYNEQYF. Written as DNA, the CDR3 is TGTGCCAGCAGCAAAGCGCCCAGGAGGTCCTACAATGAGCAGTACTTC.

A few counts support this clonotype. This chain joins TRBV6-5 and TRBJ2-7; 7 bases agree with TRBD1. The germline gives CDR1 MNHEY, CDR2 SVGAGI. The J segment lost 2 bases and the V segment lost 2 bases, leaving 3 bases of the junction unmatched. There are 14 residues in the CDR3. DNA of the CDR3: TGTGCCAGCAGTTACCGACAGGGAACCTACGAGCAGTACTTC. This codes for CASSYRQGTYEQYF.

On this clonotype: A much larger clone lies a single base off, so this may be a read error. The V gene is TRBV20-1, the J gene TRBJ2-5; TRBD1 is a possible D gene (6 bases). Trimming left V 6 bases short and J 1 base short, with 15 bases between. CDR3 length: 14 amino acids. In germline, CDR1 is DFQATT, CDR2 SNEGSKA (reference sequence). DNA of the CDR3: TGCAGTGCCAACCTGGGACATACCCAAGAGACCCAGTACTTC. Encoded protein: CSANLGHTQETQYF.

V and J are TRBV20-1 and TRBJ1-5, with D perhaps matching TRBD1 (5 bases). The germline V gene has CDR1 DFQATT and CDR2 SNEGSKA (reference sequence). Trimming shortened V by 3 bases and J by 6 bases, and 18 bases separated the two germline ends. This CDR3 has 15 amino acids. The CDR3 DNA reads TGCAGTGCTAGCCCCCCGTTTCAGGGTGCTCAGCCCCAGCATTTT. Amino acids: CSASPPFQGAQPQHF.

V usage is TRBV7-8 and J usage is TRBJ2-5, with 7 bases identical to TRBD1. The V gene's germline CDR1 is SGHVS and CDR2 FQNEAQ. The CDR3 has 15 residues. Germline trimming cut 3 bases from V and 7 bases from J; bases unmatched to any gene: 11. CDR3 nucleotide sequence: TGTGCCAGCAGCTTGCCGCAGGGGGTAATAGTGACCCAGTACTTC. Residues: CASSLPQGVIVTQYF.

This clonotype was seen at least ten times. This chain connects TRBV28 to TRBJ2-1, with TRBD2 identical over 8 bases. This CDR3 is built from 16 residues. In germline, CDR1 is MDHEN, CDR2 SYDVKM. J was trimmed by 6 bases and V by 2 bases; bases with no gene match: 9. CDR3 bases: TGTGCCAGCAGTTTAGCGGGAGGACGAGGTGGCAATGAGCAGTTCTTC. Translation gives CASSLAGGRGGNEQFF.

This clonotype was recorded only once. The chain joins TRBV7-2 to TRBJ2-1; D remains ambiguous. V lost 4 bases and J lost 12, with 10 bases in between. The CDR3 has 11 residues. The germline CDR1 and CDR2 sequences are SGHTA and FQGNSA. The CDR3 DNA is TGTGCCAGCAGCTCGGTTGAGTTGCAGTTCTTC. The encoded protein is CASSSVELQFF.